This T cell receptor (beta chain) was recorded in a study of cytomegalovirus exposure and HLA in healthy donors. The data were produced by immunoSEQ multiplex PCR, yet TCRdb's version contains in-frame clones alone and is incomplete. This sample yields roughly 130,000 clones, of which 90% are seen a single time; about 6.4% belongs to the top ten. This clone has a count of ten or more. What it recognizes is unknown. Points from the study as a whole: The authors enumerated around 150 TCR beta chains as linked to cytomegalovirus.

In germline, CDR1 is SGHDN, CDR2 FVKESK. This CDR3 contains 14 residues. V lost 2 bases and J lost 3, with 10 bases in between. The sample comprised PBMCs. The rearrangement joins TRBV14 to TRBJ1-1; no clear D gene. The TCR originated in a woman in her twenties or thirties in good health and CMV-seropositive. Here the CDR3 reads CASSQFPGYTEAFF. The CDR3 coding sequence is TGTGCCAGCAGCCAATTTCCAGGTTACACTGAAGCTTTCTTT.